The 27 T cell receptor beta chains listed next were all sequenced from one sample in a study of T cell responses to AZD1222 COVID-19 vaccine. Repertoires were generated with immunoSEQ multiplex PCR, while TCRdb's copy carries only in-frame clones and drops some. This table holds 150,000 or so clones. Sequenced material: peripheral blood. The source of these receptors is an adult in good health.

This chain connects TRBV7-9 to TRBJ1-2; the D gene is possibly TRBD1 (6 bases). The germline CDR1 and CDR2 sequences are SEHNR and FQNEAQ (reference sequence). The CDR3 totals 14 residues. Trimming took 5 bases from V and 7 from J, leaving 17 bases between them. The CDR3 reads CASSDSRGAIGYTF. The CDR3, as DNA: TGTGCCAGCAGCGATAGCCGGGGGGCAATTGGCTACACCTTC.

The gene calls are TRBV5-1 and TRBJ2-1, with a weak D call TRBD2 (6 bases). Germline V gene data show CDR1 as SGHRS and CDR2 as YFSETQ. The V and J ends lost 2 bases and 7 bases respectively, with 13 bases between them. This CDR3 is built from 14 residues. Written as DNA, the CDR3 is TGCGCCAGCAGCTTTTTGGGCAGCGGGAATGAGCAGTTCTTC. Translating it yields CASSFLGSGNEQFF.

The chain employs TRBV7-9 and TRBJ1-5, with D perhaps matching TRBD1 (6 bases). Looked up from germline, CDR1 is SEHNR and CDR2 is FQNEAQ (reference sequence). The ends were cut back, 5 bases at V and 6 bases at J, with 8 bases in the middle. The CDR3 runs 12 residues. In DNA form, the CDR3 reads TGTGCCAGCAGCGCGGGGGCTCAGCCCCAGCATTTT. This gives the protein CASSAGAQPQHF. Full variable domain (outside the CDR3, taken from reference TRBV7-9 and TRBJ1-5): DTGVSQNPRHKITKRGQNVTFRCDPISEHNRLYWYRQTLGQGPEFLTYFQNEAQLEKSRLLSDRFSAERPKGSFSTLEIQRTEQGDSAMYLCASSAGAQPQHFGDGTRLSIL.

The V gene is TRBV27, the J gene TRBJ1-2, with TRBD1 matching 7 bases. This CDR3 is 16 amino acids long. Looked up from germline, CDR1 is MNHEY and CDR2 is SMNVEV (reference sequence). With 10 bases clipped from V and 4 bases from J, the junction kept 18 bases outside the gene matches. CDR3 region: CATKTQGQRRVYGYTF. The CDR3 DNA reads as TGTGCCACCAAAACTCAGGGACAGCGGCGAGTCTATGGCTACACCTTC.

V is TRBV19 and J is TRBJ2-3; weak D call: TRBD2 (6 bases). V lost 1 base and J lost 4, with 15 bases in between. Germline-derived CDR1 and CDR2 are LNHDA and SQIVND (reference sequence). The CDR3 runs to 16 residues. CDR3 residues: CASSIGRVTRADTQYF. CDR3 DNA: TGTGCCAGTAGTATAGGGAGGGTTACACGCGCAGATACGCAGTATTTT.

J is TRBJ2-7 and V is TRBV28; 7 bases are shared with TRBD2. The CDR3 runs 15 residues. J was trimmed by 1 base and V by 4 bases; bases with no gene match: 7. Germline V gives CDR1 MDHEN, CDR2 SYDVKM. CDR3: CASSSGGTISYEQYF. The CDR3 DNA follows: TGTGCCAGCAGTTCCGGGGGGACTATTTCCTACGAGCAGTACTTC.

The chain uses TRBV6-2 or TRBV6-3 and TRBJ2-3; D assignment may be TRBD1 or TRBD2 (5 bases each). Germline V gene data show CDR1 as MNHEY and CDR2 as SVGEGT. With 6 bases removed from V and 10 bases from J, the gap between germline ends came to 11 bases. This CDR3 has 11 residues. The chain's CDR3 is CASSDRDPQYF. For the CDR3, the DNA is TGTGCCAGCAGCGACCGGGACCCGCAGTATTTT.

The chain recombines TRBV2 with TRBJ2-5; TRBD1 might be the D (7 bases). The CDR3 spans 13 residues. Trimming cost V 6 bases and J 5 bases, with 13 bases left between them. CDR1 SNHLY and CDR2 FYNNEI come from the germline V gene. The CDR3 sequence: CASRQGGWETQYF. The CDR3 DNA reads TGTGCCAGCAGGCAGGGGGGTTGGGAGACCCAGTACTTC.

The gene calls are TRBV3-1 (or the pseudogene TRBV3-2) and TRBJ1-1; D may be TRBD1 (5 bases). This CDR3 is 14 amino acids long. CDR1 LGHDT and CDR2 YNNKEL come from the germline V gene (reference sequence). Between the trimmed V and J ends, which lost 3 bases and 3 bases, there was a span of 11 bases. CDR3 region: CASSHLDSYTEAFF. CDR3 DNA: TGTGCCAGCAGCCACCTTGACAGTTACACTGAAGCTTTCTTT.

This chain uses TRBV25-1 with TRBJ1-2; D unresolved. V lost 6 bases to trimming and J lost 4 bases, with 9 bases between them. Germline V gene sequence: CDR1 MGHDK, CDR2 SYGVNS. CDR3 length equals 12 residues. The CDR3 spells CASSDWSYGYTF. In nucleotides, the CDR3 is TGTGCCAGCAGCGATTGGAGCTATGGCTACACCTTC.

The V call is TRBV11-2, the J call TRBJ2-3; D may be TRBD2 (6 bases). V lost 3 bases and J 1 base, leaving 11 bases between the germline ends. The germline V gene has CDR1 SGHAT and CDR2 FQNNGV. The CDR3 totals 15 residues. The CDR3 sequence: CASSLSEGRTDTQYF. CDR3 nucleotides: TGTGCCAGCAGCTTGTCGGAGGGCCGCACAGATACGCAGTATTTT.

V is TRBV6-2 or TRBV6-3 and J is TRBJ1-5; a possible D gene is TRBD1 (5 bases). The CDR3 contains 18 residues. The germline gives CDR1 MNHEY, CDR2 SVGEGT. The V and J ends lost 0 bases and 3 bases respectively, with 18 bases between them. The CDR3 bases are TGTGCCAGCAGTTACTCTAGGAGTCGGGGGTGGAACAATCAGCCCCAGCATTTT. It translates to CASSYSRSRGWNNQPQHF.

The rearrangement uses TRBV28 and TRBJ1-1; no reliable D call. The CDR3 is 13 residues long. V gave up 7 bases and J gave up 0 bases, with 9 bases separating them. The germline gives CDR1 MDHEN, CDR2 SYDVKM. The CDR3: CASIPAVNTEAFF. CDR3 DNA sequence: TGTGCCAGCATCCCAGCGGTGAACACTGAAGCTTTCTTT.

The chain links TRBV7-2 to TRBJ1-1; D remains unclear. CDR1 is SGHTA and CDR2 is FQGNSA in the germline V gene. V lost 1 base to trimming and J lost 0 bases, with 12 bases between them. The CDR3 length is 16 residues. DNA of the CDR3: TGTGCCAGCAGCTTAGATAGTGGCTGGATGAACACTGAAGCTTTCTTT. Translating it yields CASSLDSGWMNTEAFF.

The chain employs TRBV18 and TRBJ2-1; possible D gene TRBD2, 5 bases. CDR3 size: 17 residues. Germline V gives CDR1 KGHSH, CDR2 LQKENI. The V gene lost 4 bases and the J gene lost 0 bases, with 16 bases spanning the gap. This CDR3 reads CASSLNFLGSSYNEQFF. Written as DNA, the CDR3 is TGTGCCAGCTCACTAAACTTTTTAGGGAGCTCCTACAATGAGCAGTTCTTC.

A word on this clone: Within the sample, other DNA sequences also encode this same CDR3. The chain is built from TRBV28 and TRBJ2-4; a weak D match, TRBD1 (5 bases). Between the trimmed V and J ends, which lost 3 bases and 3 bases, there was a span of 12 bases. The CDR3 sequence is 15 residues long. Germline V gene lookup returns CDR1 MDHEN and CDR2 SYDVKM. DNA of the CDR3: TGTGCCAGCAGTTTGGGGCTCCTTGGCAAAAACATTCAGTACTTC. Its protein product is CASSLGLLGKNIQYF.

The V gene is TRBV4-1, the J gene TRBJ1-4; D might be TRBD1 (5 bases). The CDR3 covers 15 residues. V gave up 0 bases and J gave up 7 bases, with 12 bases separating them. Germline V gene data show CDR1 as MGHRA and CDR2 as YSYEKL. The CDR3, as DNA: TGCGCCAGCAGCCAAGAGGGGGTGGGCGGTGAAAAACTGTTTTTT. Protein sequence: CASSQEGVGGEKLFF.

The rearrangement uses TRBV5-4 and TRBJ2-4, with 8 bases fitting TRBD2. The CDR3 runs to 15 residues. Trimming at V came to 1 base and at J to 9 bases, leaving 9 bases not matched to a gene. Germline V gene lookup returns CDR1 SGHNT and CDR2 YYREEE (reference sequence). CDR3 sequence reads: CASSLPGGLITIQYF. The CDR3 DNA sequence: TGTGCCAGCAGCTTGCCGGGGGGGCTAATAACCATTCAGTACTTC.

The V gene is TRBV19, the J gene TRBJ1-6, with D unclear. V lost 5 bases to trimming and J lost 10 bases, with 9 bases between them. Germline V gene sequence: CDR1 LNHDA, CDR2 SQIVND (reference sequence). CDR3 length: 12 amino acids. In nucleotides, the CDR3 is TGTGCCAGTAGTCTCCTAGAGTCACCCCTCCACTTT. Translated, it gives CASSLLESPLHF.

This chain uses TRBV7-8 with TRBJ1-1; 8 nucleotides align to TRBD1. The CDR3 is 14 residues long. Losses at the gene ends were 5 bases for V and 1 base for J; bases not matched to a gene: 3. Germline V gene lookup returns CDR1 SGHVS and CDR2 FQNEAQ. The CDR3 here is CASSAGTGNTEAFF. DNA of the CDR3: TGTGCCAGCAGCGCAGGGACAGGGAACACTGAAGCTTTCTTT. Drawing the rest from reference TRBV7-8 and TRBJ1-1, the complete variable domain is GAGVSQSPRYKVAKRGQDVALRCDPISGHVSLFWYQQALGQGPEFLTYFQNEAQLDKSGLPSDRFFAERPEGSVSTLKIQRTQQEDSAVYLCASSAGTGNTEAFFGQGTRLTVV.

The V and J genes are TRBV19 and TRBJ1-5; D remains unclear. V was cut by 3 bases and J by 2 bases, with 8 bases left in between. This CDR3 is built from 14 residues. Germline V gene sequence: CDR1 LNHDA, CDR2 SQIVND (reference sequence). This CDR3 reads CASSMSAGNQPQHF. DNA for the CDR3: TGTGCCAGTAGTATGTCAGCCGGCAATCAGCCCCAGCATTTT.

In DNA, the CDR3 is TGTGCCAGCAGACCCCAGGGGAGGTTCGTCCTGATTTACAATGAGCAGTTCTTC. Translated, it gives CASRPQGRFVLIYNEQFF. The chain carries TRBV27 and TRBJ2-1; perhaps D is TRBD1 or TRBD2 (6 bases each). Trimming stripped 6 bases from V and 4 bases from J, with 25 bases between. The CDR3 contains 18 residues. Germline-derived CDR1 and CDR2 are MNHEY and SMNVEV (reference sequence).

The chain couples TRBV7-9 to TRBJ2-6, with TRBD1 identical over 8 bases. V lost 4 bases, J lost 2 bases, and 10 bases stayed unmatched. Germline CDR1 SEHNR, CDR2 FQNEAQ (reference sequence). The CDR3 is made up of 18 amino acids. CDR3 nucleotides: TGTGCCAGCAGCTCTCGATACCGACAGGGGACTGGGGCCAACGTCCTGACTTTC. Translation: CASSSRYRQGTGANVLTF.

V and J are TRBV2 and TRBJ2-7; TRBD1 agrees at 9 bases. This CDR3 comprises 14 residues. V shed 3 bases and J 3 bases; nucleotides not matched to a gene: 3. CDR1 and CDR2 from the germline V gene are SNHLY and FYNNEI. DNA for the CDR3: TGTGCCAGCAGTGACGAGGACAGGGGCTACGAGCAGTACTTC. It codes for CASSDEDRGYEQYF.

The J gene is TRBJ2-3, the V gene TRBV9; the D is unclear. Germline V lookup: CDR1 SGDLS, CDR2 YYNGEE. The CDR3 covers 14 residues. V lost 0 bases, J lost 1 base, and 6 bases lay in between. CDR3 loop: CASSVGRRTDTQYF. The DNA of the CDR3 is TGTGCCAGCAGCGTAGGGCGGCGCACAGATACGCAGTATTTT.

CDR3 sequence: CASSYRWVSDNEQFF. The CDR3 DNA reads TGTGCCAGCAGTTACCGCTGGGTTTCGGACAATGAGCAGTTCTTC. The chain couples TRBV6-2 or TRBV6-3 to TRBJ2-1; no clear D gene. The ends were cut back, 2 bases at V and 5 bases at J, with 13 bases in the middle. This CDR3 is built from 15 residues. Germline V lookup: CDR1 MNHEY, CDR2 SVGEGT.

The rearrangement joins TRBV18 to TRBJ2-3; maybe TRBD2 (5 bases). The CDR3 runs 13 residues. V gave up 6 bases and J gave up 4 bases, with 11 bases separating them. Germline CDR1 and CDR2: KGHSH and LQKENI. The DNA for the CDR3 is TGTGCCAGCTCCCCTCTGCGGGCAGATACGCAGTATTTT. Protein: CASSPLRADTQYF.